This is a list of T cell receptor beta chains from one sample in a study of T cells after yellow fever vaccination. TCRdb ran MiXCR on the 5' RACE reads and lists one entry per CDR3 protein. The data contain roughly 350,000 distinct CDR3 sequences, roughly 4.3% of them singletons. This sample comprised PBMCs, obtained 5 days after the yellow fever booster vaccination. These receptors all come from a man between 18 and 29 years old who received the YFV17D yellow fever vaccine. The CDR3 runs from the conserved cysteine through the conserved F or W. A D gene is named only where the DNA matches it firmly. Only part of the rows carry a size: once, few, many, or a class if the clone is expanded.

len	v_gene	j_gene	d_gene	abundance	CDR3nt	CDR3aa
17	TRBV7-8	TRBJ2-1	.	many	TGTGCCAGCAGCTTAATAGGGGGGACTTACTCCTACAATGAGCAGTTCTTC	CASSLIGGTYSYNEQFF
15	TRBV5-1	TRBJ2-1	TRBD2	.	TGCGCCAGCAGCAACTCGGGGACTAGCGGTAATGAGCAGTTCTTC	CASSNSGTSGNEQFF
12	TRBV20-1	TRBJ2-5	.	.	TGCAGTGCTAGGATCAAGGGGGAGACCCAGTACTTC	CSARIKGETQYF
13	TRBV10-3	TRBJ2-7	.	few	TGTGCCATCAGTGAGGGGCTCTGGGACGAGCAGTACTTC	CAISEGLWDEQYF
14	TRBV15	TRBJ1-1	.	many	TGTGCCACCAGCAGAGAGAAAATGAACACTGAAGCTTTCTTT	CATSREKMNTEAFF
15	TRBV18	TRBJ1-5	.	many	TGTGCCAGCTCACTGGAGACAGGTGGCAATCAGCCCCAGCATTTT	CASSLETGGNQPQHF
13	TRBV7-3	TRBJ1-5	TRBD1	.	TGTGCCAGCAGCTCAGGACAGGATCAGCCCCAGCATTTT	CASSSGQDQPQHF
15	TRBV19	TRBJ2-7	.	.	TGTGCCAGTAGTATGGGGCCTCGGGGGGCGAACGAGCAGTACTTC	CASSMGPRGANEQYF
14	TRBV4-3	TRBJ1-4	.	few	TGCGCCAGCAGCCAGGCCGGGACTTATGAAAAACTGTTTTTT	CASSQAGTYEKLFF
15	TRBV20-1	TRBJ1-4	.	many	TGCAGTGCTTCGGATCCGCCCAGATCTAATGAAAAACTGTTTTTT	CSASDPPRSNEKLFF
15	TRBV6-2/TRBV6-3	TRBJ2-3	TRBD2	many	TGTGCCAGCACTCACGGGCTAGCGGACACAGATACGCAGTATTTT	CASTHGLADTDTQYF
11	TRBV6-2/TRBV6-3	TRBJ2-5	.	many	TGTGCCAGCATCCTGGGGGAGACCCAGTACTTC	CASILGETQYF
12	TRBV12-3/TRBV12-4	TRBJ2-1	TRBD1	few	TGTGCCAGCAGTTTGGGGCAGGGGGTCCAGTTCTTC	CASSLGQGVQFF
17	TRBV5-1	TRBJ2-1	.	.	TGCGCCAGCAGCTTGCGTACGCGGGGAAGCTCCTACAATGAGCAGTTCTTC	CASSLRTRGSSYNEQFF